The 5 T cell receptor beta chains in this list originate from one sample, sequenced in a study of cytomegalovirus exposure and HLA in healthy donors (dated by TCRdb to about 2017). Libraries were made using the immunoSEQ multiplex PCR assay. The multiplex PCR relied on a mix of 60 forward primers for TCR Vbeta segments and 13 reverse primers for TCR Jbeta segments. TCRdb's version of the immuneACCESS table is confined to in-frame rearrangements and falls short of the full clone set. An unresolved V gene accounts for under half of the shortfall where checked; the remainder is of unknown origin. The sample table lists some 120,000 clones, about two thirds of them with a count of one. The ten most abundant clones make up around 4% of the sample. The sample comprised PBMCs. The origin of the receptors is a man aged 25-45 years in good health and CMV-seronegative.

This sequence joins TRBV27 and TRBJ2-7; D is undetermined. This CDR3 is 13 amino acids long. The ends were cut back, 0 bases at V and 3 bases at J, with 6 bases in the middle. CDR1 MNHEY and CDR2 SMNVEV come from the germline V gene (reference sequence). The CDR3 DNA follows: TGTGCCAGCAGTTTATCGATCGGCTACGAGCAGTACTTC. Its translation is CASSLSIGYEQYF.

V gene TRBV7-2 combines with J gene TRBJ2-4; D possibly corresponds to TRBD2 (5 bases). The germline CDR1 and CDR2 sequences are SGHTA and FQGNSA. CDR3 length: 14 amino acids. The V end was cut by 5 bases, the J end by 8 bases, with 16 bases between. The CDR3 sequence is CASSPGTEFDIQYF. CDR3 in DNA: TGTGCCAGCAGCCCGGGAACAGAGTTTGACATTCAGTACTTC.

CDR3 protein: CASSLGATEAFF. The CDR3 DNA sequence: TGTGCCAGCAGCTTGGGGGCCACTGAAGCTTTCTTT. The rearrangement joins TRBV7-6 to TRBJ1-1, with a tentative D call TRBD1 (6 bases). The CDR3 runs 12 residues. The germline gives CDR1 SGHVS, CDR2 FNYEAQ. Trimming removed 3 bases from V and 4 bases from J, with 6 bases in between. Combining the CDR3 with reference TRBV7-6 and TRBJ1-1 gives the whole variable domain GAGVSQSPRYKVTKRGQDVALRCDPISGHVSLYWYRQALGQGPEFLTYFNYEAQQDKSGLPNDRFSAERPEGSISTLTIQRTEQRDSAMYRCASSLGATEAFFGQGTRLTVV.

This clone was seen only a few times. The rearrangement links TRBV30 to TRBJ1-3; no clear D. In germline, CDR1 is GTSNPN, CDR2 SVGIG (reference sequence). Trimming took 1 base from V and 2 from J, leaving 9 bases between them. The CDR3 loop spans 14 amino acids. The CDR3 loop reads CAWSALRTGNTIYF. In DNA, the CDR3 is TGTGCCTGGAGTGCTTTGCGGACTGGAAACACCATATATTTT.

The J gene is TRBJ1-3, the V gene TRBV11-2; D uncertain. V was trimmed by 5 bases and J by 0 bases, leaving 14 bases between them. Germline lookup yields CDR1 SGHAT and CDR2 FQNNGV. There are 16 residues in the CDR3. This CDR3 is CASSPNWPISGNTIYF. The CDR3 bases are TGTGCCAGCAGCCCCAATTGGCCGATCTCTGGAAACACCATATATTTT.